The 13 T cell receptor beta chains below come from one sample, sequenced in a study of blood T cell repertoires in COVID-19. Sequencing used immunoSEQ multiplex PCR; TCRdb keeps in-frame clones, though not all of them. The sample yields 300,000 or so clones, about 86% seen once. Sequencing used peripheral blood. The origin of the receptors is a woman between 50 and 59 years old with acute or convalescent COVID-19.

The rearrangement joins TRBV6-2 or TRBV6-3 to TRBJ2-1, with 8 nucleotides matching TRBD2. There are 17 residues in the CDR3. Looked up from germline, CDR1 is MNHEY and CDR2 is SVGEGT. Losses at the gene ends were 6 bases for V and 2 bases for J; bases not matched to a gene: 12. The DNA of the CDR3 is TGTGCCAGCAGCCTCCCGGGGAACGGGAGGGCCTACAATGAGCAGTTCTTC. Translation: CASSLPGNGRAYNEQFF.

This clone has just one count. The chain is built from TRBV19 and TRBJ1-2; possibly TRBD1 for D (6 bases). Trimming shortened V by 4 bases and J by 8 bases, and 20 bases separated the two germline ends. This CDR3 is built from 15 residues. Germline V lookup: CDR1 LNHDA, CDR2 SQIVND (reference sequence). CDR3 nucleotides: TGTGCCAGTAGTACCTCTTTCGACAGGTTAGACGGCTACACCTTC. Protein sequence: CASSTSFDRLDGYTF.

This clone was seen just once. This chain uses TRBV2 with TRBJ2-7, with a possible D match to TRBD2 (6 bases). V gave up 4 bases and J gave up 3 bases, with 7 bases separating them. Germline CDR1 reads SNHLY; CDR2 reads FYNNEI. The CDR3 is 12 amino acids. For the CDR3, the DNA is TGTGCCAGCAGTGGACTAGTCTACGAGCAGTACTTC. As protein: CASSGLVYEQYF. The variable domain in full, with the rest retrieved from reference TRBV2 and TRBJ2-7, is EPEVTQTPSHQVTQMGQEVILRCVPISNHLYFYWYRQILGQKVEFLVSFYNNEISEKSEIFDDQFSVERPDGSNFTLKIRSTKLEDSAMYFCASSGLVYEQYFGPGTRLTVT.

This clone appeared once. The chain couples TRBV28 to TRBJ1-1, with 10 bases aligning to TRBD1. The V gene end was trimmed by 3 bases and the J gene end by 1 base; junction bases not matched to a gene: 2. The CDR3 runs 15 residues. Per the germline V gene, CDR1 is MDHEN and CDR2 is SYDVKM. The CDR3 coding sequence is TGTGCCAGCAGTTTCGGGGACAGGGGGAACACTGAAGCTTTCTTT. As protein: CASSFGDRGNTEAFF.

The chain couples TRBV30 to TRBJ2-1; 9 bases are a match to TRBD2. With V trimmed by 4 bases and J by 4 bases, 11 bases remained unmatched. Germline CDR1 GTSNPN, CDR2 SVGIG (reference sequence). The CDR3 loop spans 16 amino acids. CDR3 in amino acids: CAWKAAGGSGYNEQFF. CDR3 coding DNA: TGTGCCTGGAAAGCAGCGGGAGGATCTGGGTACAATGAGCAGTTCTTC.

In its sample, this clone was seen a few times. The DNA for the CDR3 is TGTGCCAGCAGTTACTCTCTTAGAGGAGAGACCCAGTACTTC. Its translation is CASSYSLRGETQYF. The rearrangement uses TRBV6-5 and TRBJ2-5; D remains ambiguous. V lost 0 bases and J 4 bases, leaving 9 bases between the germline ends. From germline, CDR1 is MNHEY and CDR2 SVGAGI. The CDR3 length is 14 residues.

This rearrangement joins TRBV27 to TRBJ1-1; 8 positions agree with TRBD1. Germline V gives CDR1 MNHEY, CDR2 SMNVEV (reference sequence). The CDR3 has 15 amino acids. J lost 5 bases, V lost 6 bases, and 11 bases had no gene match. CDR3 amino acids: CASRPHRRDRTEAFF. CDR3 bases: TGTGCCAGCAGGCCTCACCGCAGGGACAGGACTGAAGCTTTCTTT.

The V and J genes are TRBV7-9 and TRBJ1-2, with a weak D call TRBD1 (5 bases). Germline V gene data show CDR1 as SEHNR and CDR2 as FQNEAQ (reference sequence). V lost 6 bases, J lost 7 bases, and 24 bases lay in between. The CDR3 has 16 amino acids. The CDR3 DNA is TGTGCCAGCAGTTTTAGTAGTCTTCAGGGAGGTGGTGGCTACACCTTC. This codes for CASSFSSLQGGGGYTF.

The rearrangement uses TRBV5-1 and TRBJ2-6, with 10 bases lining up with TRBD1. CDR3 size: 15 residues. J was trimmed by 1 base and V by 5 bases; bases with no gene match: 0. Germline CDR1 SGHRS, CDR2 YFSETQ. The CDR3 DNA reads as TGCGCCAGCAGGGGACAGGGGTCTGGGGCCAACGTCCTGACTTTC. Encoded protein: CASRGQGSGANVLTF.

The chain recombines TRBV7-2 with TRBJ1-5; 7 bases agree with TRBD1. The CDR3 loop spans 15 amino acids. The germline CDR1 and CDR2 sequences are SGHTA and FQGNSA. V lost 2 bases to trimming and J lost 3 bases; unmatched junction nucleotides: 4. The CDR3 DNA reads TGTGCCAGCAGCTTAAACAGGGGCCTCAATCAGCCCCAGCATTTT. Its protein product is CASSLNRGLNQPQHF.

This chain joins TRBV29-1 and TRBJ2-3; TRBD2 matches 9 bases. Germline lookup yields CDR1 SQVTM and CDR2 ANQGSEA. The CDR3 runs to 15 residues. After removal of 2 bases from V and 6 bases from J, the junction contained 9 bases not matched to a gene. CDR3 loop: CSVEPGLALGDTQYF. CDR3 nucleotides: TGCAGCGTTGAACCGGGACTAGCTCTTGGGGATACGCAGTATTTT.

The gene calls are TRBV20-1 and TRBJ1-1; 7 nucleotides agree with TRBD1. V gave up 3 bases and J gave up 11 bases; unmatched junction bases: 6. From germline, CDR1 is DFQATT and CDR2 SNEGSKA (reference sequence). The CDR3 is 11 amino acids. CDR3 in DNA: TGCAGTGCTAGCCAGGACAGGTCGGCTTTCTTT. It is translated as CSASQDRSAFF.

The rearrangement joins TRBV7-2 to TRBJ2-2, with 7 positions matching TRBD1. V lost 1 base to trimming and J lost 8 bases; unmatched junction nucleotides: 7. The CDR3 spans 15 residues. Germline loops: CDR1 SGHTA, CDR2 FQGNSA. CDR3 protein: CASSLEGTVQGELFF. In nucleotides, the CDR3 is TGTGCCAGCAGCTTAGAGGGGACAGTTCAGGGGGAGCTGTTTTTT.